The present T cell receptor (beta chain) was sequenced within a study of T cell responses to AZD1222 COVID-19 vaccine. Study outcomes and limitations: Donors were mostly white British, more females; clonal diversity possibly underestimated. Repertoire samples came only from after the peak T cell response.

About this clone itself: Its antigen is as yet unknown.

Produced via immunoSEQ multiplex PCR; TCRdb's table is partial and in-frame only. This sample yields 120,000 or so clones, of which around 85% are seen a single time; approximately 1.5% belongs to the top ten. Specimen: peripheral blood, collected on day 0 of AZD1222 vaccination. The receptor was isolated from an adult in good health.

CDR3 residues: CASSVTGPAKQYF. Here the CDR3 DNA reads TGTGCCAGCAGCGTGACAGGGCCCGCAAAGCAGTACTTC. The chain joins TRBV7-9 to TRBJ2-7; 7 nucleotides agree with TRBD1. The CDR3 totals 13 residues. The trim removed 5 bases at V and 8 bases at J, leaving 9 bases unmatched. Germline CDR1 and CDR2: SEHNR and FQNEAQ (reference sequence).